The 15 T cell receptor beta chains listed next were all sequenced from one sample in a study of CD8+ T cells in alopecia areata. Extracted from the samples, RNA was reverse transcribed into cDNA to serve as the sequencing template. Sequenced by immunoSEQ multiplex PCR; TCRdb stores in-frame clones only, minus some. The data show roughly 76,000 clones, with 29% seen just once and around 14% held by the top ten. Sample treatment: oral pan-JAK inhibitor, 5-10 mg twice daily. Sequences were derived from CD8+ T cells sorted from blood, sampled at week 4, from a patient treated with tofacitinib. These receptors all stem from a human donor with alopecia areata.

The chain employs TRBV27 and TRBJ2-7, with D perhaps TRBD1 (6 bases). The CDR3 has 16 residues. Trimming cost V 3 bases and J 3 bases, with 18 bases left between them. In germline, CDR1 is MNHEY, CDR2 SMNVEV (reference sequence). CDR3 bases: TGTGCCAGCAGTTTGACCGAGACAGGCAGACACTACGAGCAGTACTTC. It is translated as CASSLTETGRHYEQYF.

The rearrangement links TRBV28 to TRBJ2-1; D unclear. The germline CDR1 and CDR2 sequences are MDHEN and SYDVKM. The ends were cut back, 4 bases at V and 3 bases at J, with 10 bases in the middle. The CDR3 is made up of 14 amino acids. CDR3 region: CASSYRAIYNEQFF. CDR3 nucleotide sequence: TGTGCCAGCAGTTACCGGGCGATCTACAATGAGCAGTTCTTC.

This chain uses TRBV7-8 with TRBJ2-3; D unclear. The CDR3 totals 17 residues. The germline CDR1 and CDR2 sequences are SGHVS and FQNEAQ. V was shortened by 5 bases and J by 0 bases, with 18 bases between the two germline ends. Here the CDR3 reads CASSARGVVTSTDTQYF. As DNA, the CDR3 is TGTGCCAGCAGCGCCCGAGGCGTCGTGACTAGCACAGATACGCAGTATTTT.

This clone was recorded a few times. The chain has TRBV29-1 and TRBJ2-1, with TRBD2 matching 11 bases. CDR1 and CDR2 (germline): SQVTM, ANQGSEA. The CDR3 loop spans 15 amino acids. J gave up 4 bases and V 6 bases, and 8 bases lay outside the gene matches. Here the CDR3 reads CSVPGLAAPYNEQFF. The CDR3 nucleotides are TGCAGCGTGCCGGGACTAGCGGCCCCTTACAATGAGCAGTTCTTC.

V and J are TRBV15 and TRBJ2-1; tentatively, D is TRBD2 (5 bases). CDR3 length equals 13 residues. The germline CDR1 and CDR2 sequences are LNHNV and YYDKDF (reference sequence). The V gene lost 3 bases and the J gene lost 9 bases, with 12 bases spanning the gap. CDR3 coding DNA: TGTGCCACCAGCAGGGATAGCGTTACTGAGCAGTTCTTC. This translates into CATSRDSVTEQFF.

This clone has a handful of counts. The chain employs TRBV30 and TRBJ1-2; D perhaps matches TRBD1 (5 bases). The CDR3 runs to 12 residues. Deletions cut 1 base from V and 5 bases from J, with 8 bases between. Germline CDR1 GTSNPN, CDR2 SVGIG (reference sequence). In DNA, the CDR3 is TGTGCCTGGAGTGGCAGGGTGTATGGCTACACCTTC. This codes for CAWSGRVYGYTF.

This clone was seen a handful of times. The chain links TRBV29-1 to TRBJ2-1; 16 positions agree with TRBD2. CDR3 length: 19 amino acids. With V trimmed by 6 bases and J by 0 bases, 11 bases remained unmatched. Germline CDR1 is SQVTM and CDR2 is ANQGSEA. The CDR3 here is CSVQGTSGRAQHSYNEQFF. The CDR3 DNA sequence: TGCAGCGTACAAGGGACTAGCGGGAGGGCCCAACACTCCTACAATGAGCAGTTCTTC.

The chain links TRBV29-1 to TRBJ2-2; perhaps TRBD1 as D (5 bases). Per the germline V gene, CDR1 is SQVTM and CDR2 is ANQGSEA. Trimming stripped 4 bases from V and 4 bases from J, with 19 bases between. The CDR3 runs to 16 residues. CDR3 amino acids: CSVGVSRASSTGELFF. The CDR3 bases are TGCAGCGTTGGAGTATCCAGGGCCTCGAGCACCGGGGAGCTGTTTTTT.

Regarding this clone: Its ends do not fully match the called genes, so a read error is possible. The rearrangement joins TRBV7-7 to TRBJ2-1, with TRBD2 matching over 13 bases. This CDR3 region has 15 residues. Germline values: CDR1 SSHAT, CDR2 FNYEAQ (reference sequence). The CDR3 here is CASSLGTSGNNEQFF. Here the CDR3 DNA reads TGTGCTAGCAGCTTGGGGACTAGCGGGAACAATGAGCAGTTCTTC. Filled out from reference TRBV7-7 and TRBJ2-1, the complete variable domain reads GAGVSQSPRYKVTKRGQDVTLRCDPISSHATLYWYQQALGQGPEFLTYFNYEAQPDKSGLPSDRFSAERPEGSISTLTIQRTEQRDSAMYRCASSLGTSGNNEQFFGPGTRLTVL.

The chain employs TRBV29-1 and TRBJ2-1, with D maybe TRBD2 (6 bases). The length of the CDR3 is 13 residues. The germline V gene encodes CDR1 SQVTM and CDR2 ANQGSEA. The ends were cut back, 8 bases at V and 7 bases at J, with 18 bases in the middle. This chain's CDR3 is CSIGTSWGNEQFF. The CDR3 region has the DNA TGCAGCATCGGGACTTCGTGGGGGAATGAGCAGTTCTTC.

This clone was seen more than once but under ten times. V is TRBV19 and J is TRBJ1-5, with 8 bases lining up with TRBD1. Per the germline V gene, CDR1 is LNHDA and CDR2 is SQIVND (reference sequence). The CDR3 extends over 14 amino acids. The junction had 5 bases not matched to a gene; V was cut back by 7 bases and J by 3 bases. CDR3: CASTPDRDNQPQHF. The CDR3, as DNA: TGTGCCAGTACCCCGGACAGGGACAATCAGCCCCAGCATTTT. Filled out from reference TRBV19 and TRBJ1-5, the complete variable domain reads DGGITQSPKYLFRKEGQNVTLSCEQNLNHDAMYWYRQDPGQGLRLIYYSQIVNDFQKGDIAEGYSVSREKKESFPLTVTSAQKNPTAFYLCASTPDRDNQPQHFGDGTRLSIL.

CDR3 region: CASSLGGFGPQHF. CDR3 sequence (DNA): TGCGCCAGCAGCTTGGGGGGTTTCGGTCCCCAGCATTTT. The V call is TRBV5-1, the J call TRBJ1-5; D not certain. The V and J ends lost 0 bases and 10 bases respectively, with 11 bases between them. Germline CDR1 reads SGHRS; CDR2 reads YFSETQ. CDR3 length: 13 amino acids.

This clone was counted a few times. V usage is TRBV5-7 and J usage is TRBJ2-7; D is ambiguous. TRBV5-7 counts as an open reading frame of uncertain function. Between the trimmed V and J ends, which lost 4 bases and 5 bases, there was a span of 10 bases. The CDR3 consists of 12 residues. The CDR3 DNA follows: TGTGCCAGCAGCCCGGAAGGACACGAGCAGTACTTC. This encodes CASSPEGHEQYF.

This chain links TRBV13 with TRBJ2-7; a weak D match, TRBD1 (6 bases). There are 14 residues in the CDR3. The germline CDR1 and CDR2 sequences are PRHDT and FYEKMQ (reference sequence). V shed 1 base and J shed 4 bases, with 11 bases lying between them. This CDR3 reads CASSLAGDGYEQYF. The CDR3 nucleotides are TGTGCCAGCAGCTTAGCAGGGGATGGGTACGAGCAGTACTTC.

This clone came up a few times. J is TRBJ1-2 and V is TRBV5-1; D remains unclear. The germline V gene encodes CDR1 SGHRS and CDR2 YFSETQ. V was shortened by 2 bases and J by 3 bases, with 14 bases between the two germline ends. CDR3 size: 15 residues. CDR3 coding DNA: TGCGCCAGCAGCTTCTGGGTTATGCGGGACTATGGCTACACCTTC. This translates into CASSFWVMRDYGYTF.